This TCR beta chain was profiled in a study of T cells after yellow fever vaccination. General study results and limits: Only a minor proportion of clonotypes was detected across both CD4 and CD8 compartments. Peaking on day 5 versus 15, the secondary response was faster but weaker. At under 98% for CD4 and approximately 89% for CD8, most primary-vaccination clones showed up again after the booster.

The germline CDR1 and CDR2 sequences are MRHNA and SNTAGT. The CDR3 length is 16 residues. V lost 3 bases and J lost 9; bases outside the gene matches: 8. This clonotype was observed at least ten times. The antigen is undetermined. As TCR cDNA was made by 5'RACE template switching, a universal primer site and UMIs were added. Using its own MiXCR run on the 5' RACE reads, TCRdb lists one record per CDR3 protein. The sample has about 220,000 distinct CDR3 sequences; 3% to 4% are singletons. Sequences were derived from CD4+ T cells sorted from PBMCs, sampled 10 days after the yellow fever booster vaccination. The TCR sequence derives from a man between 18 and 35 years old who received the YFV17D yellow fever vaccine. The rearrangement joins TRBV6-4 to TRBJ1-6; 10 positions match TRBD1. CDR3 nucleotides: TGTGCCAGCAGTGAGGGGACAGGGGCCGCGAGTTCACCCCTCCACTTT. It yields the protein CASSEGTGAASSPLHF.